The 10 T cell receptor beta chains presented below share a single source sample, sequenced in a study of cytomegalovirus exposure and HLA in healthy donors. The PCR made use of 60 Vbeta and 13 Jbeta primers. TCRdb's copy holds only in-frame clones and misses some; the assay was immunoSEQ multiplex PCR. The sample consists of about 190,000 clones, roughly 86% of them appearing once. Sample: PBMCs. These receptors originate from a man aged 35 to 55 in good health and CMV-seropositive.

The table lists this clone with a few counts. V and J are TRBV7-2 and TRBJ2-5; 7 bases map to TRBD1. The CDR3 has 14 residues. Germline V gene lookup returns CDR1 SGHTA and CDR2 FQGNSA. V dropped 5 bases and J dropped 2; count of bases not matched to a gene: 5. This chain's CDR3 is CASSQWTGQETQYF. CDR3 sequence (DNA): TGTGCCAGCAGCCAATGGACAGGTCAAGAGACCCAGTACTTC.

This clone has more than one count but fewer than ten. The chain links TRBV5-8 to TRBJ1-3; D not resolved. CDR3 length: 15 amino acids. V gave up 0 bases and J gave up 4 bases, with 11 bases separating them. Germline V CDR1 and CDR2: SGHTS, YDEGEE. The chain's CDR3 is CASSLGAGIGNTIYF. The CDR3 DNA reads as TGTGCCAGCAGCTTGGGGGCAGGCATAGGAAACACCATATATTTT. The variable domain in full, completed from reference TRBV5-8 and TRBJ1-3, reads EAGVTQSPTHLIKTRGQQATLRCSPISGHTSVYWYQQALGLGLQFLLWYDEGEERNRGNFPPRFSGRQFPNYSSELNVNALELEDSALYLCASSLGAGIGNTIYFGEGSWLTVV.

The rearrangement uses TRBV27 and TRBJ1-4; D gene unclear. Trimming removed 6 bases at V and 8 bases at J, with 19 bases between. The CDR3 loop spans 15 amino acids. CDR1 and CDR2 (germline): MNHEY, SMNVEV (reference sequence). Written as DNA, the CDR3 is TGTGCCAGCAGGGCCACGGGCCCGGGAAACGAAAAACTGTTTTTT. This codes for CASRATGPGNEKLFF.

V gene TRBV6-6 combines with J gene TRBJ1-1; D call uncertain. Germline V gene sequence: CDR1 MNHNY, CDR2 SVGAGI (reference sequence). The V and J ends lost 2 bases and 13 bases respectively, with 14 bases between them. The CDR3 loop spans 12 amino acids. CDR3 DNA sequence: TGTGCCAGCAGTTACCCGGGGTTTGGGGTTTTCTTT. The encoded protein is CASSYPGFGVFF.

The genes are TRBV7-9 and TRBJ2-3, with TRBD2 identical over 7 bases. Germline values: CDR1 SEHNR, CDR2 FQNEAQ (reference sequence). The CDR3 consists of 15 residues. Trimming cost V 3 bases and J 2 bases; bases outside gene matches: 5. This CDR3 is CASSFRGRDTDTQYF. The CDR3 nucleotides read TGTGCCAGCAGCTTCCGCGGGAGAGACACAGATACGCAGTATTTT.

This clone was detected only a few times. V gene TRBV6-5 combines with J gene TRBJ2-7; maybe TRBD1 (5 bases). V lost 5 bases to trimming and J lost 7 bases, with 15 bases between them. The CDR3 extends over 13 amino acids. From germline, CDR1 is MNHEY and CDR2 SVGAGI. CDR3 loop: CASSQASSGEQYF. As DNA, the CDR3 is TGTGCCAGCAGTCAAGCCAGTTCAGGGGAGCAGTACTTC.

The genes are TRBV18 and TRBJ1-2, with 9 bases aligning to TRBD1. The CDR3 sequence is 17 residues long. Germline V gene sequence: CDR1 KGHSH, CDR2 LQKENI. After removal of 0 bases from V and 7 bases from J, the junction contained 12 bases not matched to a gene. The CDR3, as DNA: TGTGCCAGCTCACCACCGAATACCGACAGGGGGGTAGGTGGCTACACCTTC. This encodes CASSPPNTDRGVGGYTF.

This chain links TRBV6-1 with TRBJ1-1; 7 positions agree with TRBD1. In germline, CDR1 is MNHNS, CDR2 SASEGT. Trimming removed 6 bases from V and 8 bases from J; junction bases left unmatched: 9. This CDR3 has 13 amino acids. CDR3 region: CASRTGTEGEAFF. CDR3 sequence (DNA): TGTGCCAGCAGGACCGGGACAGAAGGAGAAGCTTTCTTT.

This chain joins TRBV4-3 and TRBJ2-7; D not certain. The CDR3 length is 15 residues. Germline CDR1 reads LGHNA; CDR2 reads YSLEER. The V and J ends lost 0 bases and 1 base respectively, with 10 bases between them. CDR3 sequence: CASSQDRHISYEQYF. In DNA form, the CDR3 reads TGCGCCAGCAGCCAAGATCGCCACATTTCCTACGAGCAGTACTTC.

This clone has just a few counts. This chain links TRBV7-2 with TRBJ2-2, with 8 nucleotides matching TRBD1. The V gene's germline CDR1 is SGHTA and CDR2 FQGNSA. The CDR3 runs 15 residues. V shed 8 bases and J 6 bases; nucleotides not matched to a gene: 11. The DNA of the CDR3 is TGTGCCAGCGGGTACCGACAGGGGATGGCCGGGGAGCTGTTTTTT. Translating gives CASGYRQGMAGELFF.